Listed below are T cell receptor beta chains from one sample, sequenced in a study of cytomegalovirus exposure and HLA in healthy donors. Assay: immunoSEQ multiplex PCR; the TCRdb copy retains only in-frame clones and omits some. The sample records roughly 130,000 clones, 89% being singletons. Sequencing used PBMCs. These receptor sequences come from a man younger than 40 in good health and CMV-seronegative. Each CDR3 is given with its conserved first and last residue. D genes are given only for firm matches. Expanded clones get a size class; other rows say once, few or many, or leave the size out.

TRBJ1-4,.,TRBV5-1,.,CASRSVGINEKLFF,TGCGCCAGCAGAAGTGTCGGTATTAATGAAAAACTGTTTTTT
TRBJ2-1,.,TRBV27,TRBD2,CASRASGGQNEQFF,TGTGCCAGCAGGGCTAGCGGGGGGCAGAATGAGCAGTTCTTC
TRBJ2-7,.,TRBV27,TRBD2,CASTLTGSGLDEQYF,TGTGCCAGCACCCTTACAGGTTCGGGACTAGACGAGCAGTACTTC
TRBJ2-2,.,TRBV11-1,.,CASSRTAEQGTGELFF,TGTGCCAGCAGCCGGACAGCCGAACAAGGCACCGGGGAGCTGTTTTTT
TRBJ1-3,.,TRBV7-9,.,CASSLARPPSGNTIYF,TGTGCCAGCAGCTTAGCGCGGCCCCCCTCTGGAAACACCATATATTTT
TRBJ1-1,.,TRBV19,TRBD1,CASSMGTGNRWGNTEAFF,TGTGCCAGTAGTATGGGGACAGGGAACCGCTGGGGGAACACTGAAGCTTTCTTT
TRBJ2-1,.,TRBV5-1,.,CASSWQTQVRYNEQFF,TGCGCCAGCAGCTGGCAAACACAGGTCCGGTACAATGAGCAGTTCTTC
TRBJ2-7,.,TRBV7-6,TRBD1,CASSLMSQGAGEQYF,TGTGCCAGCAGCTTGATGTCACAGGGGGCAGGGGAGCAGTACTTC
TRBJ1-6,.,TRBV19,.,CASSARSVGVSPLHF,TGTGCCAGTAGTGCCCGCTCGGTGGGCGTTTCACCCCTCCACTTT
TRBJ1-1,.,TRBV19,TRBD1,CAITGGTEAFF,TGTGCCATTACAGGGGGCACTGAAGCTTTCTTT
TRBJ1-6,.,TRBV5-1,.,CASSLAGGLSGDLHF,TGCGCCAGCAGCTTGGCCGGGGGTCTGTCGGGGGACCTCCACTTT
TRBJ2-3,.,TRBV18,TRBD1,CASSSRTGSTDTQYF,TGTGCCAGCTCATCTAGGACAGGTAGCACAGATACGCAGTATTTT
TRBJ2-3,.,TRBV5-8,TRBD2,CASSLASGVTDTQYF,TGTGCCAGCAGCTTAGCTAGCGGGGTTACAGATACGCAGTATTTT
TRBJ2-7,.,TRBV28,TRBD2,CASSSSSGGPSYEQYF,TGTGCCAGCAGTTCCTCTAGCGGGGGCCCCTCCTACGAGCAGTACTTC
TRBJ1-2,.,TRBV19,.,CASSIRGPYGYTF,TGTGCCAGTAGTATACGTGGGCCGTATGGCTACACCTTC
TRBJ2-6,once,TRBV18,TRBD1,CASSRSEDRVGANVLTF,TGTGCCAGCTCGCGATCAGAGGACAGGGTTGGGGCCAACGTCCTGACTTTC
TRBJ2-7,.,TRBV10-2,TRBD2,CASSESLTSEQFDEQYF,TGCGCCAGCAGTGAGTCGTTGACTAGCGAACAGTTCGACGAGCAGTACTTC
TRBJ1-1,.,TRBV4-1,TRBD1,CASRRQGGTEAFF,TGCGCCAGCAGACGACAGGGAGGCACTGAAGCTTTCTTT
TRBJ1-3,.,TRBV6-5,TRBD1,CASSYTGGNGNTIYF,TGTGCCAGCAGTTATACAGGGGGCAATGGAAACACCATATATTTT
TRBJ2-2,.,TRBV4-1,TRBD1,CASSGGTGPTGELFF,TGCGCCAGCAGCGGGGGGACAGGGCCCACCGGGGAGCTGTTTTTT
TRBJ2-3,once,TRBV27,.,CASRWGVRADTQYF,TGTGCCAGCAGGTGGGGGGTTCGAGCAGATACGCAGTATTTT
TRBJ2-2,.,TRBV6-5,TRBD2,CASSQLAGDTGELFF,TGTGCCAGCAGCCAACTAGCGGGAGACACCGGGGAGCTGTTTTTT
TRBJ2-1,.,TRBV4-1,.,CASSQDAGGNNEQFF,TGCGCCAGCAGCCAAGATGCAGGGGGGAACAATGAGCAGTTCTTC
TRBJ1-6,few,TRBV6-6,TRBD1,CASSLDRVDSPLHF,TGTGCCAGCAGTTTGGACAGGGTAGATTCACCCCTCCACTTT
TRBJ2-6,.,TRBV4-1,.,CASSQPRSGSGANVLTF,TGCGCCAGCAGCCAGCCCAGAAGCGGTTCTGGGGCCAACGTCCTGACTTTC
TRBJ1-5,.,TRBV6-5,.,CASSFSFNQPQHF,TGTGCCAGCAGCTTCTCCTTCAATCAGCCCCAGCATTTT
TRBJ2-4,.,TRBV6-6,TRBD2,CASSYSGGGAPNIQYF,TGTGCCAGCAGTTACTCTGGCGGGGGGGCCCCCAACATTCAGTACTTC
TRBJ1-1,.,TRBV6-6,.,CASRPDRMNTEAFF,TGTGCCAGCAGACCCGACAGGATGAACACTGAAGCTTTCTTT
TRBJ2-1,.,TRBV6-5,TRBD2,CASRNDGTSINEQFF,TGTGCCAGCAGAAACGACGGGACTAGCATCAATGAGCAGTTCTTC
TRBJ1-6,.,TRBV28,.,CASSLSSRGSYNSPLHF,TGTGCCAGCAGTTTATCGTCGAGAGGGTCCTATAATTCACCCCTCCACTTT
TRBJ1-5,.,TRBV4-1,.,CASSPRGVGNQPQHF,TGCGCCAGCAGCCCCCGGGGGGTCGGCAATCAGCCCCAGCATTTT
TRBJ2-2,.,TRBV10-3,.,CAISESPRANTGELFF,TGTGCCATCAGTGAGTCGCCGAGGGCGAACACCGGGGAGCTGTTTTTT
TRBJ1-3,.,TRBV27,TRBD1,CASSVTLQGAVGNTIYF,TGTGCCAGCAGTGTCACCCTACAGGGGGCCGTAGGAAACACCATATATTTT
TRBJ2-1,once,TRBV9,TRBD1,CASSVRTGLSNEQFF,TGTGCCAGCAGCGTGAGGACAGGGCTAAGCAATGAGCAGTTCTTC
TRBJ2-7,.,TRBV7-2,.,CASSIIFAPGHSYEQYF,TGTGCCAGCAGCATAATATTTGCCCCGGGACACTCCTACGAGCAGTACTTC
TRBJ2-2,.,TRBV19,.,CASKVSGANTGELFF,TGTGCCAGTAAGGTATCGGGGGCGAACACCGGGGAGCTGTTTTTT
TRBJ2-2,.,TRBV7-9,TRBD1,CASSSYGQGPYTGELFF,TGTGCCAGCAGCTCCTACGGACAGGGGCCTTACACCGGGGAGCTGTTTTTT
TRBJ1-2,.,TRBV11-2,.,CASSNNYGYTF,TGTGCCAGCAGTAATAACTATGGCTACACCTTC
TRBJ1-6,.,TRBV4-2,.,CASSQDLGRTSPLHF,TGTGCCAGCAGCCAAGATTTGGGCAGAACTTCACCCCTCCACTTT
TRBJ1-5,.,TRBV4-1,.,CASSQDYSTFNQPQHF,TGCGCCAGCAGCCAAGATTACAGCACATTCAATCAGCCCCAGCATTTT
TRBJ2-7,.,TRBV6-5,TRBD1,CASSPDRGEYEQYF,TGTGCCAGCAGCCCGGACAGGGGGGAATACGAGCAGTACTTC
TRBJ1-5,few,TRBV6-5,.,CASRAGGLQPQHF,TGTGCCAGCAGGGCGGGGGGCCTTCAGCCCCAGCATTTT
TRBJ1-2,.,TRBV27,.,CASKEGGEYGYTF,TGTGCCAGCAAAGAAGGGGGGGAGTATGGCTACACCTTC
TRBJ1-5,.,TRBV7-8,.,CASSLGSGQPQHF,TGTGCCAGCAGCTTAGGATCCGGTCAGCCCCAGCATTTT
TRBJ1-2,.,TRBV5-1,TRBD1,CASRWGQGAYGYTF,TGCGCCAGCAGATGGGGACAGGGTGCTTATGGCTACACCTTC
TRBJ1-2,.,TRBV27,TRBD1,CASSDRGRHGYTF,TGTGCCAGCAGCGACAGGGGAAGGCATGGCTACACCTTC
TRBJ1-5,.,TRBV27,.,CASSFKSNQPQHF,TGTGCCAGCAGTTTTAAAAGCAATCAGCCCCAGCATTTT